The 8 T cell receptor beta chains presented below share a single source sample, sequenced in a study of CD8 T cells in ankylosing spondylitis. TCRdb recomputed calls from the 5' RACE reads with MiXCR, one row per CDR3 protein. The sample lists about 140,000 distinct CDR3 sequences; roughly 8% were seen once. The material sequenced was synovial fluid, either unsorted or a sorted T cell fraction (not recorded which). These receptors came from a male donor with ankylosing spondylitis.

This clonotype was observed many times. This chain joins TRBV2 and TRBJ2-3; 13 bases line up with TRBD2. Germline trimming cut 8 bases from V and 4 bases from J; bases unmatched to any gene: 9. In germline, CDR1 is SNHLY, CDR2 FYNNEI. The CDR3 extends over 16 amino acids. Written as DNA, the CDR3 is TGTGCCAGCGGGACCGGACTAGCGGGAGCTTCAGATACGCAGTATTTT. The encoded protein is CASGTGLAGASDTQYF. The whole variable domain, remainder taken from reference TRBV2 and TRBJ2-3, is EPEVTQTPSHQVTQMGQEVILRCVPISNHLYFYWYRQILGQKVEFLVSFYNNEISEKSEIFDDQFSVERPDGSNFTLKIRSTKLEDSAMYFCASGTGLAGASDTQYFGPGTRLTVL.

In its sample, this clonotype was seen many times. V usage is TRBV10-3 and J usage is TRBJ1-2; possible D gene TRBD1, 5 bases. The CDR3 consists of 14 residues. V was clipped by 3 bases and J by 4 bases, with 12 bases between them. The germline CDR1 and CDR2 sequences are ENHRY and SYGVKD. CDR3: CAISDGAFGYGYTF. The CDR3 nucleotides read TGTGCCATCAGTGACGGGGCGTTTGGCTATGGCTACACCTTC.

This clonotype was observed at least ten times. The genes are TRBV20-1 and TRBJ2-5; D possibly corresponds to TRBD2 (5 bases). CDR3 size: 12 residues. Germline loops: CDR1 DFQATT, CDR2 SNEGSKA (reference sequence). The V end was cut by 7 bases, the J end by 1 base, with 10 bases between. CDR3 sequence: CSVQAGQETQYF. The CDR3 DNA follows: TGCAGTGTCCAGGCGGGCCAAGAGACCCAGTACTTC.

By share of the sample, this clonotype is medium-sized. The V call is TRBV7-2, the J call TRBJ2-3, with 8 bases that match TRBD2. The CDR3 is 16 residues long. Trimming cost V 1 base and J 1 base; bases outside gene matches: 4. CDR1 is SGHTA, CDR2 FQGNSA, per germline. CDR3 sequence: CASSLVLRGGTDTQYF. CDR3 DNA: TGTGCCAGCAGCTTAGTGCTGCGGGGGGGCACAGATACGCAGTATTTT. Looking up the rest from reference TRBV7-2 and TRBJ2-3 gives the full variable domain: GAGVSQSPSNKVTEKGKDVELRCDPISGHTALYWYRQSLGQGLEFLIYFQGNSAPDKSGLPSDRFSAERTGGSVSTLTIQRTQQEDSAVYLCASSLVLRGGTDTQYFGPGTRLTVL.

This clonotype was recorded many times. This chain links TRBV7-2 with TRBJ2-7; 11 nucleotides align to TRBD2. With V trimmed by 3 bases and J by 2 bases, 6 bases remained unmatched. The CDR3 is 16 residues long. CDR1 is SGHTA, CDR2 FQGNSA, per germline. The CDR3 loop is CASSFGTSGPTYEQYF. DNA of the CDR3: TGTGCCAGCAGCTTCGGGACTAGCGGCCCTACCTACGAGCAGTACTTC.

The J gene is TRBJ1-1, the V gene TRBV7-2, with 7 bases identical to TRBD1. Germline V lookup: CDR1 SGHTA, CDR2 FQGNSA. The V and J ends lost 5 bases and 1 base, in that order; junction bases with no gene match: 7. This CDR3 is 15 amino acids long. DNA of the CDR3: TGTGCCAGCAGCCTCAAGACAGGGAGGAACACTGAAGCTTTCTTT. Translation: CASSLKTGRNTEAFF.

This clonotype has at least ten counts. The gene calls are TRBV28 and TRBJ1-6; D may be TRBD1 (6 bases). V was shortened by 8 bases and J by 8 bases, with 10 bases between the two germline ends. CDR3 length equals 12 residues. CDR1 and CDR2 from the germline V gene are MDHEN and SYDVKM. CDR3 coding DNA: TGTGCCAGCTACTCAGGGGATTCACCCCTCCACTTT. As protein: CASYSGDSPLHF.

The V and J genes are TRBV20-1 and TRBJ2-3, with D tentatively TRBD2 (6 bases). Germline CDR1 DFQATT, CDR2 SNEGSKA (reference sequence). V was pared by 6 bases and J by 0 bases, with 13 bases between. The CDR3 length is 14 residues. As DNA, the CDR3 is TGCAGTGCCGGTTCGGGAGCAAGCACAGATACGCAGTATTTT. It encodes CSAGSGASTDTQYF.